This TCR beta chain was observed in a study of PD-1 blockade in classical Hodgkin lymphoma. Relapses following autologous stem cell transplantation were seen in all patients, with brentuximab vedotin exposure varying. Researchers used magnetic negative selection to pull out pure CD4+ T cells from thawed PBMCs. Sequenced by immunoSEQ multiplex PCR; TCRdb stores in-frame clones only, minus some. Here the sample spans tens of thousands of clones, roughly 85% being singletons. This CDR3 contains 11 residues. Per the germline V gene, CDR1 is LGHNT and CDR2 is FRNRAP. Trimming took 9 bases from V and 3 from J, leaving 9 bases between them.

Source: CD4+ T cells from blood, taken at baseline. The chain is built from TRBV12-5 and TRBJ2-7; D is unclear. This receptor was identified in a human donor with classical Hodgkin lymphoma. CDR3: CARDVDYEQYF. The CDR3 nucleotides read TGTGCTAGGGACGTCGACTACGAGCAGTACTTC.